This entry features one TCR beta chain sequence. Its target is not known. This specimen belongs to a study of shared clonotypes between healthy human individuals. General study points: The small donor group covered limited genetic and exposure diversity.

Sequencing was at deep level. TCRdb's table, derived via immunoSEQ multiplex PCR, lists solely in-frame clones and lacks some. The sample has 450,000 to 600,000 clones; more than 65% are singletons. The CDR3 contains 14 residues. V shed 7 bases, J shed 0 bases, and the junction held 3 bases outside the gene matches. Per germline, CDR1 SGHNT and CDR2 YYREEE (reference sequence). When samples were unsorted, around 83 million PBMCs were used for genomic DNA. Input material: PBMCs. The source of this sequence is a middle-aged woman in good health. Some clones in this sample may be carry-over from other donors' samples. The V and J genes are TRBV5-4 and TRBJ1-4, with 7 nucleotides matching TRBD1. Here the CDR3 reads CASATGATNEKLFF. CDR3 sequence (DNA): TGTGCCAGCGCCACAGGGGCAACTAATGAAAAACTGTTTTTT.